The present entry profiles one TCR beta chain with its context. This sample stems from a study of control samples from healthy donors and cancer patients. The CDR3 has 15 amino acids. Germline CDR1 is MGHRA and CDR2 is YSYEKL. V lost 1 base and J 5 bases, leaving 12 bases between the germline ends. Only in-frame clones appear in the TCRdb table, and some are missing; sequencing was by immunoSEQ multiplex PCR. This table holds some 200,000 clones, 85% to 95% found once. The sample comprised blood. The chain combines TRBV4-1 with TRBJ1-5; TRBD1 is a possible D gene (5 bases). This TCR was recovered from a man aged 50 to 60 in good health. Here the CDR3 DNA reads TGCGCCAGCAGCCAAGGCAGGGTAAATGATCAGCCCCAGCATTTT. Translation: CASSQGRVNDQPQHF.